This entry lists 14 T cell receptor beta chains sequenced from one sample in a study of blood T cell repertoires in COVID-19. TCRdb's copy holds only in-frame clones and misses some; the assay was immunoSEQ multiplex PCR. The table shows about 160,000 clones, with 70% to 90% occurring only once. The sample consisted of peripheral blood. The origin of the receptors is a woman aged 45 to 65 with COVID-19, enrolled during active disease.

The chain couples TRBV2 to TRBJ2-1; 13 bases are a match to TRBD2. This CDR3 contains 14 residues. With 8 bases clipped from V and 8 bases from J, the junction kept 6 bases outside the gene matches. In germline, CDR1 is SNHLY, CDR2 FYNNEI. The CDR3 DNA reads as TGTGCCAGCCTACTAGCGGGGGGGGACTATGAGCAGTTCTTC. This gives the protein CASLLAGGDYEQFF. The whole variable domain, filled in from reference TRBV2 and TRBJ2-1, reads EPEVTQTPSHQVTQMGQEVILRCVPISNHLYFYWYRQILGQKVEFLVSFYNNEISEKSEIFDDQFSVERPDGSNFTLKIRSTKLEDSAMYFCASLLAGGDYEQFFGPGTRLTVL.

This clone was picked up a small number of times. This chain joins TRBV10-1 and TRBJ1-2; tentatively, D is TRBD1 (5 bases). This CDR3 is built from 13 residues. Per the germline V gene, CDR1 is WNHNN and CDR2 is SYGVQD (reference sequence). V was cut by 8 bases and J by 5 bases, with 15 bases left in between. CDR3 bases: TGCGCCAGCTCTTCAGGGCTGGGGTATGGCTACACCTTC. Its protein product is CASSSGLGYGYTF.

This rearrangement joins TRBV7-9 to TRBJ2-7; 8 bases match TRBD2. Germline V gene data show CDR1 as SEHNR and CDR2 as FQNEAQ (reference sequence). V lost 8 bases, J lost 0 bases, and 6 bases stayed unmatched. The CDR3 is made up of 14 amino acids. The CDR3 DNA reads as TGTGCCAGCGGGCGGGGGGAAAGCTCCTACGAGCAGTACTTC. Residues: CASGRGESSYEQYF. Using reference TRBV7-9 and TRBJ2-7 for the parts outside the CDR3, the full variable domain is DTGVSQNPRHKITKRGQNVTFRCDPISEHNRLYWYRQTLGQGPEFLTYFQNEAQLEKSRLLSDRFSAERPKGSFSTLEIQRTEQGDSAMYLCASGRGESSYEQYFGPGTRLTVT.

V and J are TRBV12-3 or TRBV12-4 and TRBJ1-5, with D unclear. The CDR3 contains 12 residues. The V end was cut by 2 bases, the J end by 7 bases, with 6 bases between. This CDR3 reads CASSLNFQPQHF. The CDR3 region has the DNA TGTGCCAGCAGTTTAAACTTCCAGCCCCAGCATTTT.

As for this clone: This sample also contains other DNA sequences that code for the same CDR3. J is TRBJ2-3 and V is TRBV11-3; a weak D match, TRBD2 (6 bases). V gave up 1 base and J gave up 1 base, with 9 bases separating them. Germline-derived CDR1 and CDR2 are SGHNT and YENEEA. This CDR3 spans 15 amino acids. The CDR3 coding sequence is TGTGCCAGCAGCTTAGCAGGCGGGGGCACAGATACGCAGTATTTT. It codes for CASSLAGGGTDTQYF.

The V and J genes are TRBV6-5 and TRBJ1-5; 8 nucleotides align to TRBD1. Germline trimming cut 9 bases from V and 7 bases from J; bases unmatched to any gene: 8. From germline, CDR1 is MNHEY and CDR2 SVGAGI. This CDR3 has 13 amino acids. The DNA for the CDR3 is TGTGCCAGTCCCGGACAGGGCCGGCAGCCCCAGCATTTT. Protein product: CASPGQGRQPQHF.

The CDR3 sequence: CASRLTTTDTQYF. The CDR3 region has the DNA TGTGCCAGCAGACTGACTACAACAGATACGCAGTATTTT. This chain uses TRBV6-6 with TRBJ2-3, with TRBD2 as a possible D gene (5 bases). The V end was cut by 6 bases, the J end by 3 bases, with 10 bases between. Germline V gives CDR1 MNHNY, CDR2 SVGAGI (reference sequence). There are 13 residues in the CDR3.

CDR3 amino acids: CASSSSGAETQYF. In DNA, the CDR3 is TGTGCCAGCAGCTCCTCAGGGGCGGAGACCCAGTACTTC. The genes are TRBV5-4 and TRBJ2-5, with a tentative D call TRBD1 (6 bases). The CDR3 runs 13 residues. The germline gives CDR1 SGHNT, CDR2 YYREEE (reference sequence). V lost 3 bases to trimming and J lost 5 bases, with 11 bases between them.

DNA for the CDR3: TGTGCTAGTGGTTTGGCGATACGGGACAGGGGTTCTGACGAGCAGTACTTC. Amino acids: CASGLAIRDRGSDEQYF. V and J are TRBV12-5 and TRBJ2-7; 10 bases map to TRBD1. This CDR3 comprises 17 residues. V was clipped by 1 base and J by 5 bases; unmatched bases: 11. Germline CDR1 is LGHNT and CDR2 is FRNRAP.

The chain combines TRBV29-1 with TRBJ1-1; TRBD1 agrees at 8 bases. The CDR3 has 14 residues. V lost 6 bases, J lost 3 bases, and 9 bases stayed unmatched. Germline values: CDR1 SQVTM, CDR2 ANQGSEA. CDR3 amino acids: CSVVRQGIDTEAFF. The CDR3 DNA follows: TGCAGCGTAGTCAGACAGGGGATCGACACTGAAGCTTTCTTT.

This clone was counted only a few times. The chain is built from TRBV28 and TRBJ2-7; D unclear. CDR1 and CDR2 (germline): MDHEN, SYDVKM. The V gene lost 2 bases and the J gene lost 0 bases, with 5 bases spanning the gap. There are 13 residues in the CDR3. CDR3 amino acids: CASSLQHSYEQYF. CDR3 DNA: TGTGCCAGCAGTTTACAACACTCCTACGAGCAGTACTTC.

The table lists this clone with a count of one. The chain links TRBV7-2 to TRBJ1-2; TRBD1 agrees at 8 bases. This CDR3 spans 13 amino acids. Per the germline V gene, CDR1 is SGHTA and CDR2 is FQGNSA. With 5 bases clipped from V and 8 bases from J, the junction kept 7 bases outside the gene matches. The CDR3 nucleotides read TGTGCCAGCAGCCCCGGACAGGGTGTCGGCTACACCTTC. It translates to CASSPGQGVGYTF.

V and J are TRBV7-2 and TRBJ2-1; 7 nucleotides match TRBD2. CDR1 is SGHTA and CDR2 is FQGNSA in the germline V gene. This CDR3 has 14 residues. Trimming removed 6 bases from V and 0 bases from J; junction bases left unmatched: 2. The CDR3 region has the DNA TGTGCCAGCAGGGGCGGGGGCTCCTACAATGAGCAGTTCTTC. This encodes CASRGGGSYNEQFF.

The chain recombines TRBV5-4 with TRBJ1-4; 7 nucleotides line up with TRBD1. This CDR3 has 13 amino acids. V lost 4 bases and J lost 8; bases outside the gene matches: 5. Per germline, CDR1 SGHNT and CDR2 YYREEE (reference sequence). For the CDR3, the DNA is TGTGCCAGCAGCGGGGGACAGCGCGAAAAACTGTTTTTT. The encoded protein is CASSGGQREKLFF.